What follows is one TCR beta chain and its context. Its antigen is not identified. Sampling times: baseline, cycle 4 day 1, cycle 7 day 1. The source of the sample is a study of OX40 agonist ivuxolimab in advanced cancers. Study-wide background: Patients in the trial were receiving intravenous ivuxolimab every 2 weeks, at doses of 0.01 to 10 mg/kg. Having had anti-PD-1, anti-PD-L1 or anti-CTLA-4 therapy before was allowed, and about 42% had some.

General study points: Clones of CD4+ and CD8+ blood T cells grew by week 6 at doses of 0.1 to 3.0 mg/kg.

Sequenced by immunoSEQ multiplex PCR; TCRdb stores in-frame clones only, minus some. The repertoire includes roughly 62,000 clones, approximately 83% of them detected once, and about 0.95% sits in the top ten. Per germline, CDR1 ENHRY and CDR2 SYGVKD. This CDR3 comprises 18 residues. Unmatched junction bases numbered 11, after V lost 0 bases and J lost 2 bases. This TCR was sampled from an adult with an advanced solid tumor such as melanoma, head and neck, liver or kidney cancer. The sample in question was CD4+ or CD8+ T cells sorted from blood, obtained in a trial of the OX40 agonist ivuxolimab. V and J are TRBV10-3 and TRBJ1-1; 8 positions match TRBD1. The CDR3 loop is CAISESMGRGLENTEAFF. CDR3 bases: TGTGCCATCAGTGAGTCGATGGGCAGGGGGCTAGAAAACACTGAAGCTTTCTTT.